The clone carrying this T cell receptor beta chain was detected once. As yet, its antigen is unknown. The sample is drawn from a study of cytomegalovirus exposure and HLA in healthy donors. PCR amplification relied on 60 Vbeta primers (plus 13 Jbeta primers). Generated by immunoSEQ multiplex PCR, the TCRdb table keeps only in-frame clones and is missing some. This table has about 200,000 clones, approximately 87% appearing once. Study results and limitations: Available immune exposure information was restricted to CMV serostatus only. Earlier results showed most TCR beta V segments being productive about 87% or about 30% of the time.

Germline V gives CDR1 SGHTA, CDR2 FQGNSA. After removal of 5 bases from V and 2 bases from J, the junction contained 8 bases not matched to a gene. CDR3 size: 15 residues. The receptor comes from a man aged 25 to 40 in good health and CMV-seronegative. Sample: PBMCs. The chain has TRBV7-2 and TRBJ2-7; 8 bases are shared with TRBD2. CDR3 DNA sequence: TGTGCCAGCAGCCTACACCCGACTAGCGCCTACGAGCAGTACTTC. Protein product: CASSLHPTSAYEQYF.